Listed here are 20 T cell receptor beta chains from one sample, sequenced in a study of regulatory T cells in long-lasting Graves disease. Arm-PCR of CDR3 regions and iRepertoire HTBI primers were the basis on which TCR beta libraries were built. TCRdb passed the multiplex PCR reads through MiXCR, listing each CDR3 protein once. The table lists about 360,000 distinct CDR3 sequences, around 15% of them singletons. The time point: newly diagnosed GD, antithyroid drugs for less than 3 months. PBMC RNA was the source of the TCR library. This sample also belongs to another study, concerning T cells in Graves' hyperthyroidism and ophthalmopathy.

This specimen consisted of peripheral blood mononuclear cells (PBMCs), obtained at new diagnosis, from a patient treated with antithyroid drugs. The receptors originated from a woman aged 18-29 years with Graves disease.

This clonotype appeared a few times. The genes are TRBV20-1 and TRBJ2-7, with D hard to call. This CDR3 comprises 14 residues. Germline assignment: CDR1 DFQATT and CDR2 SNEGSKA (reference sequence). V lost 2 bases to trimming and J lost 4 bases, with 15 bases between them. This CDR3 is CSARSVIGSYEQYF. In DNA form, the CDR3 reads TGCAGTGCTAGAAGCGTAATAGGTTCGTACGAGCAGTACTTC.

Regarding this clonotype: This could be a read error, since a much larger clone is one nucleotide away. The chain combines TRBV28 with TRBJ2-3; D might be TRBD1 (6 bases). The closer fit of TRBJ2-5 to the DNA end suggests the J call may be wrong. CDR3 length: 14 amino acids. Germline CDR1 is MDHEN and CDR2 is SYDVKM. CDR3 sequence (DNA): TGTGCCAGCAGTAACAGGGAGTCCGCCGAGACCCAGTACTTC. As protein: CASSNRESAETQYF.

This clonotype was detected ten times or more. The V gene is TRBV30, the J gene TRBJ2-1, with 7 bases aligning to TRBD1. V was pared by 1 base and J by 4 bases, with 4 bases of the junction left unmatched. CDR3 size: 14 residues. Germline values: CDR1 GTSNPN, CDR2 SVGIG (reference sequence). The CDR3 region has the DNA TGTGCCTGGAGTGCCGGGACAGCATACAATGAGCAGTTCTTC. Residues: CAWSAGTAYNEQFF.

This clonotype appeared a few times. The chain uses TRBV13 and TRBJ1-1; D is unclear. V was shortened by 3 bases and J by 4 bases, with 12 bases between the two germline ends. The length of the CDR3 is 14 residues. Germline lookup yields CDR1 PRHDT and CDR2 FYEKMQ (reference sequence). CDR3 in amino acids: CASSFMGKGTEAFF. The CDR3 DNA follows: TGTGCCAGCAGCTTTATGGGCAAGGGCACTGAAGCTTTCTTT. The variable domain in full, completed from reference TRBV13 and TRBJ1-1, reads AAGVIQSPRHLIKEKRETATLKCYPIPRHDTVYWYQQGPGQDPQFLISFYEKMQSDKGSIPDRFSAQQFSDYHSELNMSSLELGDSALYFCASSFMGKGTEAFFGQGTRLTVV.

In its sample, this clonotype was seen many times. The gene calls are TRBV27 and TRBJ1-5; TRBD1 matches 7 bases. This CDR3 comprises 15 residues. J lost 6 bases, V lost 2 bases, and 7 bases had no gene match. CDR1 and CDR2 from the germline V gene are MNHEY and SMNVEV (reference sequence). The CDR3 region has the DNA TGTGCCAGCAGTTTAGCCCAGGGGGGGACTCAGCCCCAGCATTTT. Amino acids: CASSLAQGGTQPQHF.

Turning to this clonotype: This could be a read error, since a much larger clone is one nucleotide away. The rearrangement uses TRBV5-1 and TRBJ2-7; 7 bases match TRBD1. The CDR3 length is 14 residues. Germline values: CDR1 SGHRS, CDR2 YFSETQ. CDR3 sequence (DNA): TGCGCCAGCAGCCCAAACTACAGGGGTTACGGGCAGTACTTC. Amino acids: CASSPNYRGYGQYF.

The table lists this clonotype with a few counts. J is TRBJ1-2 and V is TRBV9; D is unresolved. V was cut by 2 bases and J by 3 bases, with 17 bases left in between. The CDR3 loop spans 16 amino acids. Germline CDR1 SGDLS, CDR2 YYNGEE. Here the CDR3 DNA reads TGTGCCAGCAGCGTTTCTCAGTCTACCCCGGACTATGGCTACACCTTC. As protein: CASSVSQSTPDYGYTF.

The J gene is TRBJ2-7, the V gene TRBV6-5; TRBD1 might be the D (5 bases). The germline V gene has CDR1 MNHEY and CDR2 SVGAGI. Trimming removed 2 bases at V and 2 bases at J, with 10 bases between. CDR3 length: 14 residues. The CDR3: CASSYTKTAYEQYF. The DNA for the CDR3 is TGTGCCAGCAGTTACACGAAGACAGCCTACGAGCAGTACTTC.

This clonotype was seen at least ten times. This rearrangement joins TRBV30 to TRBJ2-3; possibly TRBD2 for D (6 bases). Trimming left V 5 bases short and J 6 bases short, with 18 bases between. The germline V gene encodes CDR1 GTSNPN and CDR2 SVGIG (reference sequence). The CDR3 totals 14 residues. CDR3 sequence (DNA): TGTGCCTGGGTCGGTAGCGGACGGGGGGATACGCAGTATTTT. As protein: CAWVGSGRGDTQYF.

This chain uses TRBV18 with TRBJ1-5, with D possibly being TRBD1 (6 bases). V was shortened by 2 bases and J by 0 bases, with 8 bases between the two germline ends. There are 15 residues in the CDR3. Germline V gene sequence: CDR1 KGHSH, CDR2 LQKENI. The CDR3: CASSPRGYSNQPQHF. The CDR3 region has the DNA TGTGCCAGCTCACCAAGGGGGTATAGCAATCAGCCCCAGCATTTT.

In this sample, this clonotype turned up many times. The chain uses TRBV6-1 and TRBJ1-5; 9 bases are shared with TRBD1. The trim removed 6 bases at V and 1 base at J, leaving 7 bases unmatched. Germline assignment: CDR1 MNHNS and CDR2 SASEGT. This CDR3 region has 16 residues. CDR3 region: CASRPNDRGSNQPQHF. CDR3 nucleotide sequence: TGTGCCAGCAGACCAAACGACAGGGGGAGCAATCAGCCCCAGCATTTT.

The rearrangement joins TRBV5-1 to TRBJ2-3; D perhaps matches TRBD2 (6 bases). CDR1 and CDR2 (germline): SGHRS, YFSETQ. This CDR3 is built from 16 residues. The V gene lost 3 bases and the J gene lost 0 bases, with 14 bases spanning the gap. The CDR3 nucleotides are TGCGCCAGCAGCTCCCACGGGGGAGCTAGCACAGATACGCAGTATTTT. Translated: CASSSHGGASTDTQYF. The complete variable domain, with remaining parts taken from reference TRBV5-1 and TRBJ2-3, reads KAGVTQTPRYLIKTRGQQVTLSCSPISGHRSVSWYQQTPGQGLQFLFEYFSETQRNKGNFPGRFSGRQFSNSRSEMNVSTLELGDSALYLCASSSHGGASTDTQYFGPGTRLTVL.

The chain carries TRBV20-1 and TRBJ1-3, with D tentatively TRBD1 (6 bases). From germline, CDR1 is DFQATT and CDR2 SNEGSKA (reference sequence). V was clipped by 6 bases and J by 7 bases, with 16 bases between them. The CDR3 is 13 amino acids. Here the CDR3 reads CSAPGHSANTIYF. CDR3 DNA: TGCAGTGCGCCGGGACATTCTGCGAACACCATATATTTT.

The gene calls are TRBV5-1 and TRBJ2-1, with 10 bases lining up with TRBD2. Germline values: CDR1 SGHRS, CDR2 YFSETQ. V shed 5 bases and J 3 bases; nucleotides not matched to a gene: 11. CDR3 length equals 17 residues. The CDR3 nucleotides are TGCGCCAGCAGTCCAAGTCGGACTAGCGGATTCTACAATGAGCAGTTCTTC. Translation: CASSPSRTSGFYNEQFF.

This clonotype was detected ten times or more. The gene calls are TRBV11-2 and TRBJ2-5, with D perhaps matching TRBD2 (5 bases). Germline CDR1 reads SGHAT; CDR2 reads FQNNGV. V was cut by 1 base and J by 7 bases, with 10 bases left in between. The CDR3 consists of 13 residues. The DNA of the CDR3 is TGTGCCAGCAGCTTAGCGGGAAGTCCGACCCAGTACTTC. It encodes CASSLAGSPTQYF.

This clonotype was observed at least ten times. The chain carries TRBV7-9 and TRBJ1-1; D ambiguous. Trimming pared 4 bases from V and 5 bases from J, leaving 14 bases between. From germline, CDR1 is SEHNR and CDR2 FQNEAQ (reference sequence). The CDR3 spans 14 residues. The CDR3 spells CASSWTGLRTEAFF. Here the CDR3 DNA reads TGTGCCAGCAGCTGGACGGGCCTGAGGACTGAAGCTTTCTTT.

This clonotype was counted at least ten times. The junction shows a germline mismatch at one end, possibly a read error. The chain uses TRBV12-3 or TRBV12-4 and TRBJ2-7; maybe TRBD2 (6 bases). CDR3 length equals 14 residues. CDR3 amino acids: CASSFRRGPGEKYF. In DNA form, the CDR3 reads TGTGCCAGCAGTTTTCGGAGGGGACCGGGCGAGAAGTACTTC.

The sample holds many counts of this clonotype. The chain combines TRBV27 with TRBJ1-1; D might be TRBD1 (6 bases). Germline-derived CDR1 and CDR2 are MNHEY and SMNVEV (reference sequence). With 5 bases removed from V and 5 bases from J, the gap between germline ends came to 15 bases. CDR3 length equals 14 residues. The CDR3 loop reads CASSPSQGWTEAFF. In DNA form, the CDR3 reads TGTGCCAGCAGTCCCTCTCAGGGGTGGACTGAAGCTTTCTTT.

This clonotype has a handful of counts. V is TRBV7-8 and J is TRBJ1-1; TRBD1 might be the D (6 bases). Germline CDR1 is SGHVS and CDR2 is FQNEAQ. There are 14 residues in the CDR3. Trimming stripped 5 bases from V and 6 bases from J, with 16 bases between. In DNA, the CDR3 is TGTGCCAGCAGCACCCGGACACAGGGCTCTGAAGCTTTCTTT. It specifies CASSTRTQGSEAFF.

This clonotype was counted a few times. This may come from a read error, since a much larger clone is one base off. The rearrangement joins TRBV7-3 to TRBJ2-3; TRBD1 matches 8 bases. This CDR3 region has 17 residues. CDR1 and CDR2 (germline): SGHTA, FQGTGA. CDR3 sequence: CTSSLYGQGVSGDTQYF. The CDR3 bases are TGTACCAGCAGCTTATACGGACAGGGAGTTTCGGGAGATACGCAGTATTTT.